Shown below are 23 T cell receptor beta chains from a single sample sequenced in a study of T and B cells in COVID-19 patients. TRB rearrangements were amplified by multiplex PCR with BIOMED2 TRB-A/B primers. Via MiXCR, TCRdb re-called the multiplex PCR reads, giving one row per CDR3 protein. The table shows fewer than 6,000 distinct CDR3 sequences, with 25% to 35% occurring only once. Each TRB amplification used about 230-550 ng of genomic DNA from blood. The sample comprised blood. These TCRs come from a human donor with active COVID-19.

The V and J genes are TRBV20-1 and TRBJ2-7, with D possibly TRBD1 on 6 matching bases. Germline loops: CDR1 DFQATT, CDR2 SNEGSKA (reference sequence). The CDR3 is 13 amino acids. Trimming shortened V by 5 bases and J by 0 bases, and 11 bases separated the two germline ends. The CDR3 nucleotides are TGCAGTGCTCCAGGGGTGGGCTCCTACGAGCAGTACTTC. Its translation is CSAPGVGSYEQYF.

The rearrangement links TRBV12-3 or TRBV12-4 to TRBJ2-7, with TRBD2 matching over 10 bases. V shed 0 bases, J shed 4 bases, and the junction held 9 bases outside the gene matches. The CDR3 totals 17 residues. DNA for the CDR3: TGTGCCAGCAGTTTAGCGACCCTAGCGGGAGTAAAATACGAGCAGTACTTC. Its translation is CASSLATLAGVKYEQYF.

By its share, this clonotype is medium-sized. V usage is TRBV6-1 and J usage is TRBJ2-1, with a tentative D call TRBD1 (6 bases). V gave up 5 bases and J gave up 0 bases, with 11 bases separating them. This CDR3 spans 15 amino acids. Germline-derived CDR1 and CDR2 are MNHNS and SASEGT. CDR3 nucleotide sequence: TGTGCCAGCAGTTCTCGACAGGACTCCTACAATGAGCAGTTCTTC. Translation: CASSSRQDSYNEQFF.

Within the sample, this clonotype is medium-sized. This chain connects TRBV6-5 to TRBJ2-5, with 7 positions matching TRBD1. This CDR3 has 14 residues. The germline gives CDR1 MNHEY, CDR2 SVGAGI. After removal of 4 bases from V and 6 bases from J, the junction contained 8 bases not matched to a gene. The CDR3 coding sequence is TGTGCCAGCAGTTTCGGACAGGCTGGGAAGACCCAGTACTTC. Its protein product is CASSFGQAGKTQYF.

V is TRBV20-1 and J is TRBJ2-2, with TRBD1 matching 7 bases. The CDR3 is 21 residues long. Germline CDR1 DFQATT, CDR2 SNEGSKA (reference sequence). The junction had 21 bases not matched to a gene; V was cut back by 0 bases and J by 2 bases. The CDR3 region has the DNA TGCAGTGCTAGAGATTTGACCCAGGCGCCAACAGACAGGGTTAACACCGGGGAGCTGTTTTTT. It specifies CSARDLTQAPTDRVNTGELFF.

By share, this clonotype ranks as medium-sized. This chain joins TRBV27 and TRBJ2-5; D uncertain. The CDR3 is 14 amino acids. Germline assignment: CDR1 MNHEY and CDR2 SMNVEV (reference sequence). The ends were cut back, 4 bases at V and 5 bases at J, with 14 bases in the middle. The CDR3 region is CASSSGPAGETQYF. In nucleotides, the CDR3 is TGTGCCAGCAGTTCTGGTCCGGCCGGGGAGACCCAGTACTTC.

The chain carries TRBV20-1 and TRBJ1-2, with a weak D call TRBD1 (6 bases). This CDR3 region has 11 residues. CDR1 DFQATT and CDR2 SNEGSKA come from the germline V gene (reference sequence). V gave up 2 bases and J gave up 8 bases, with 9 bases separating them. The CDR3 here is CSARQGWGYTF. The CDR3 DNA sequence: TGCAGTGCTAGACAGGGGTGGGGCTACACCTTC.

CDR3 loop: CASSQTGDIGTDTQYF. CDR3 nucleotide sequence: TGTGCCAGCAGCCAGACAGGGGACATCGGTACAGATACGCAGTATTTT. The chain is built from TRBV7-9 and TRBJ2-3; 8 bases align to TRBD1. CDR3 size: 16 residues. Germline-derived CDR1 and CDR2 are SEHNR and FQNEAQ (reference sequence). Germline trimming cut 5 bases from V and 3 bases from J; bases unmatched to any gene: 10.

The gene calls are TRBV30 and TRBJ1-5, with a tentative D call TRBD1 (5 bases). Germline V gene data show CDR1 as GTSNPN and CDR2 as SVGIG (reference sequence). CDR3 length equals 13 residues. Trimming took off 0 bases at V and 4 bases at J, with 7 bases between the two ends. The CDR3 DNA is TGTGCCTGGAGTGTCAGGGAGAATCAGCCCCAGCATTTT. Its protein product is CAWSVRENQPQHF.

This clonotype is medium-sized in the sample. The genes are TRBV19 and TRBJ1-5; TRBD1 is a possible D gene (5 bases). The CDR3 contains 15 residues. V was shortened by 1 base and J by 4 bases, with 11 bases between the two germline ends. The germline gives CDR1 LNHDA, CDR2 SQIVND (reference sequence). CDR3 nucleotides: TGTGCCAGTAGTATAGGACAGAACTCGAATCAGCCCCAGCATTTT. This translates into CASSIGQNSNQPQHF.

This clonotype has just a few counts. For the CDR3, the DNA is TGCAGTGCTAAAACGGGAGCGACCTACAATGAGCAGTTCTTC. Translated: CSAKTGATYNEQFF. This chain joins TRBV20-1 and TRBJ2-1; a weak D match, TRBD2 (6 bases). This CDR3 contains 14 residues. Per germline, CDR1 DFQATT and CDR2 SNEGSKA (reference sequence). V was trimmed by 4 bases and J by 2 bases, leaving 12 bases between them.

This clonotype was seen more than once but under ten times. This chain uses TRBV19 with TRBJ1-5; tentative D call: TRBD1 (6 bases). The V end was cut by 7 bases, the J end by 1 base, with 20 bases between. This CDR3 is built from 17 residues. Germline V CDR1 and CDR2: LNHDA, SQIVND (reference sequence). The CDR3, as DNA: TGTGCCAGTACCATGGGGTTAGGGGGAAGGAGCAATCAGCCCCAGCATTTT. This gives the protein CASTMGLGGRSNQPQHF. Drawing the rest from reference TRBV19 and TRBJ1-5, the complete variable domain is DGGITQSPKYLFRKEGQNVTLSCEQNLNHDAMYWYRQDPGQGLRLIYYSQIVNDFQKGDIAEGYSVSREKKESFPLTVTSAQKNPTAFYLCASTMGLGGRSNQPQHFGDGTRLSIL.

This clonotype is medium-sized in the sample. This rearrangement joins TRBV19 to TRBJ2-1, with D perhaps TRBD1 or TRBD2 (5 bases each). Trimming shortened V by 0 bases and J by 5 bases, and 17 bases separated the two germline ends. In germline, CDR1 is LNHDA, CDR2 SQIVND (reference sequence). The CDR3 runs to 17 residues. CDR3 bases: TGTGCCAGTAGTATAGATGGGGCGGCGGGTGGAGACAATGAGCAGTTCTTC. Its protein product is CASSIDGAAGGDNEQFF.

Within the sample, this clonotype is medium-sized. The genes are TRBV6-5 and TRBJ2-5, with unresolved D. The germline CDR1 and CDR2 sequences are MNHEY and SVGAGI. Trimming shortened V by 0 bases and J by 1 base, and 6 bases separated the two germline ends. The CDR3 runs 14 residues. CDR3 protein: CASSYSRFQETQYF. The CDR3, as DNA: TGTGCCAGCAGTTACTCGAGGTTCCAAGAGACCCAGTACTTC.

This clonotype was recorded a few times. The rearrangement joins TRBV5-1 to TRBJ2-3; D is undetermined. Trimming removed 2 bases at V and 2 bases at J, with 6 bases between. Germline CDR1 is SGHRS and CDR2 is YFSETQ. The CDR3 contains 13 residues. Here the CDR3 reads CASSFDSTDTQYF. Here the CDR3 DNA reads TGCGCCAGCAGCTTCGACTCCACAGATACGCAGTATTTT.

This clonotype qualifies as medium-sized. The chain recombines TRBV6-1 with TRBJ2-1; D tentatively reads TRBD1 or TRBD2 (5 bases each). Germline V lookup: CDR1 MNHNS, CDR2 SASEGT. There are 16 residues in the CDR3. V was clipped by 0 bases and J by 5 bases, with 14 bases between them. CDR3 in amino acids: CASSEAIGAANNEQFF. The CDR3 DNA sequence: TGTGCCAGCAGTGAAGCGATCGGGGCCGCTAACAATGAGCAGTTCTTC.

This clonotype was observed a few times. The V and J genes are TRBV7-6 and TRBJ2-5; D is possibly TRBD2 (5 bases). The germline gives CDR1 SGHVS, CDR2 FNYEAQ. Trimming pared 5 bases from V and 4 bases from J, leaving 14 bases between. The CDR3 consists of 14 residues. Written as DNA, the CDR3 is TGTGCCAGCAGCCCGGCGGGTCCCCGAGAGACCCAGTACTTC. Translation gives CASSPAGPRETQYF.

Sample share makes this clonotype medium-sized. The rearrangement joins TRBV19 to TRBJ1-1, with TRBD1 as a possible D gene (5 bases). Germline CDR1 is LNHDA and CDR2 is SQIVND (reference sequence). The CDR3 length is 15 residues. Between the trimmed V and J ends, which lost 3 bases and 1 base, there was a span of 12 bases. CDR3 residues: CASSIVGLTNTEAFF. The CDR3 nucleotides read TGTGCCAGTAGTATTGTGGGACTCACGAACACTGAAGCTTTCTTT.

On this clonotype itself: A clone one base away is much larger, so this may be a read error. This chain uses TRBV12-3 or TRBV12-4 with TRBJ1-1; D unresolved. The CDR3 runs 14 residues. With 5 bases removed from V and 1 base from J, the gap between germline ends came to 11 bases. CDR3 nucleotides: TGTGCCAGCAGTCCAAGGTCAGGGAACACTGAAGCTTTCTTT. Its translation is CASSPRSGNTEAFF.

This clonotype was detected only a few times. One end of the junction is discordant with germline, which a read error may explain. The gene calls are TRBV5-6 and TRBJ2-7; the D gene is possibly TRBD2 (5 bases). Germline CDR1 SGHDT, CDR2 YYEEEE. The CDR3 is made up of 14 amino acids. The CDR3 protein is CASSLLLGDYEQYF. In DNA form, the CDR3 reads TGCGCCAGCAGCTTGCTACTCGGGGACTACGAGCAGTACTTC.

By frequency in the sample, this clonotype is medium-sized. The chain links TRBV12-3 or TRBV12-4 to TRBJ2-1; TRBD2 matches 8 bases. The CDR3 totals 14 residues. With V trimmed by 6 bases and J by 9 bases, 10 bases remained unmatched. The CDR3 here is CASRRAGESGEQFF. CDR3 sequence (DNA): TGTGCCAGCAGACGAGCGGGAGAGAGTGGTGAGCAGTTCTTC.

This clonotype is medium-sized (0.01 to 0.1%) by share. The V gene is TRBV12-3 or TRBV12-4, the J gene TRBJ2-7; either TRBD1 or TRBD2 may fit D (5 bases each). The CDR3 covers 15 residues. Trimming pared 4 bases from V and 3 bases from J, leaving 16 bases between. The CDR3 DNA reads as TGTGCCAGCAGTTCTACAGGAGGTTTCTTCTACGAGCAGTACTTC. This encodes CASSSTGGFFYEQYF.

This clonotype is labeled as medium-sized. The chain is built from TRBV30 and TRBJ1-1; 8 nucleotides match TRBD1. J gave up 9 bases and V 0 bases, and 3 bases lay outside the gene matches. CDR1 GTSNPN and CDR2 SVGIG come from the germline V gene (reference sequence). The CDR3 is made up of 12 amino acids. DNA of the CDR3: TGTGCCTGGAGTGTGGGCAGGGGGCAAGCTTTCTTT. Its protein is CAWSVGRGQAFF.